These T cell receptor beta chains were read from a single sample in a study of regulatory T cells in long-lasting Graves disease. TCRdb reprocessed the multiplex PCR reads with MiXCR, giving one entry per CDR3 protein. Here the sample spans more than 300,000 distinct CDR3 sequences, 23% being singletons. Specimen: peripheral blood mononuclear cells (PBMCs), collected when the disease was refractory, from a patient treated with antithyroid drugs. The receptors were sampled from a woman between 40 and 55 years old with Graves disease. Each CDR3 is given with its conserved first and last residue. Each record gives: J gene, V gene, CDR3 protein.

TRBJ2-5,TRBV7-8,CASSFGPGTSVQETQYF
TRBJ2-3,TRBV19,CASSIGGRATDTQYF
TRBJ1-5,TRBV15,CATSRTGQAPQHF
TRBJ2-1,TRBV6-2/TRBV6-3,CASSWTGPLNEQFF
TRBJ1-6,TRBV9,CASSRQDRVNSPLHF
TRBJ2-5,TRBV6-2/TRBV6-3,CASSPHYQETQYF
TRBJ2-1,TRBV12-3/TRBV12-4,CASSLGAGDEQFF
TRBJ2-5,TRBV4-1,CASSQLGLAGRETQYF
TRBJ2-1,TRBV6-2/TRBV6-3,CASSLTSGVYNEQFF
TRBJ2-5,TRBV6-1,CASSPGTGPVQETQYF
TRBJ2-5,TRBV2,CASSASAGGYQETQYF
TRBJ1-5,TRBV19,CASGPGTTYGQPQHF
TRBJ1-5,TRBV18,CASSKQNSNQPQHF
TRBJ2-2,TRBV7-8,CASSFKSGSEGRELFF
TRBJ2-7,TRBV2,CASRGPQGYEQYF
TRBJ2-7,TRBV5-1,CASSRGQGLSSYEQYF
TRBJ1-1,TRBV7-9,CASSYWGTANTEAFF
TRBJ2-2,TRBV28,CASSLIPGSIGELFF
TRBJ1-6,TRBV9,CASSPEGTWGSPLHF
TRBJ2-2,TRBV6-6,CASSYSSGNTGELFF
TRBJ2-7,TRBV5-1,CASSWSTGGGEQYF
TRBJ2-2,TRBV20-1,CSASRVGRASSNTGELFF
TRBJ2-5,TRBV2,CASSRLATASGLETQYF
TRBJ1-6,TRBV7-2,CASSLGGGDNSPLHF
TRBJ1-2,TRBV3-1,CASSQDLVGSLYGYTF
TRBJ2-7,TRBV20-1,CSARPSGSTYEQYF
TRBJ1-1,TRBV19,CASSISKNTEAFF
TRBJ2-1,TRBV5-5,CASNLLGPTGIDNEQFF
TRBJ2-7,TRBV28,CASCRDRSLYEQYF
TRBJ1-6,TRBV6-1,CASRGQGTGHSPLHF
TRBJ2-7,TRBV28,CASSFGSGVWTRAYEQYF
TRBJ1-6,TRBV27,CASSLGPVASPLHF
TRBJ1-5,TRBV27,CASSFAQGKNQPQHF
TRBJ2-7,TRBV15,CATSRDPGSYEQYF
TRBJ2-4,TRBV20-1,CSARDQSGLENIQYF
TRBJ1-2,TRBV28,CASSTPTGGAYGYTF
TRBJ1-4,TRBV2,CASRNTPTNEKLFF
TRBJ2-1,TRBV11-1,CASSRGLGKSLEQFF
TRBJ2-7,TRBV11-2,CASSGTRDGQYF
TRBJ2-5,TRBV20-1,CSATGTSGLQETQYF
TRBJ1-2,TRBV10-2,CASSDTGRSYGYTF
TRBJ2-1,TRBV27,CASSLFRFRRGVNEQFF
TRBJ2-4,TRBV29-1,CSVLTGAKNIQYF
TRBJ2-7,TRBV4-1,CASSQDYPSQTYEQYF
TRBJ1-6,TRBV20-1,CSARDRTGRPSYNSPLHF
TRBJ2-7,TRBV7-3,CASSLVAGGGTYEQYF
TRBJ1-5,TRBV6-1,CASSEGGLNNQPQHF
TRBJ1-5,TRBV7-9,CASSLNTGSNQPQHF
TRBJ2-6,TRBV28,CASSLGGSGANVLTF
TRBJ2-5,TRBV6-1,CASVGTSGRVPQETQYF
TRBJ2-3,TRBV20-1,CSATDIPTDTQYF
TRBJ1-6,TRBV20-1,CSARRQATGSYNSPLHF
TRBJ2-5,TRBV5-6,CASSPGLAGVVGETQYF
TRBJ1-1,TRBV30,CAWKPDRNTEAFF
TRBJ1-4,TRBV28,CASVSGLGKLFF
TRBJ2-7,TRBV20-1,CSAMGSSYEQYF
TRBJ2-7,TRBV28,CASSSRDRAIHEQYF